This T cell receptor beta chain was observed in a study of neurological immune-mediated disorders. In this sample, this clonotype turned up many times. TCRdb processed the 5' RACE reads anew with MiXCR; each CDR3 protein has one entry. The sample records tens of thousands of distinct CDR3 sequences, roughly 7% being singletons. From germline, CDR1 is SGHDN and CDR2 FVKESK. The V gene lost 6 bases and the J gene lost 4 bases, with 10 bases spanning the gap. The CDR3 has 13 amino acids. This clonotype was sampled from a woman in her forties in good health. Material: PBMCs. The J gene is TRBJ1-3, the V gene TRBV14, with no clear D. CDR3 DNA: TGTGCCAGCAGACCAATGGCCGGAAACACCATATATTTT. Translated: CASRPMAGNTIYF.